A selection of T cell receptor beta chains follows, all from one sample in a study of blood T cell repertoires in COVID-19. Assay: immunoSEQ multiplex PCR; the TCRdb copy retains only in-frame clones and omits some. The sample records 160,000 or so clones, 87% being singletons. The sequencing sample was made of peripheral blood. The origin of the receptors is a woman aged 70 to 79 with COVID-19, enrolled during active disease. The CDR3 runs from the conserved cysteine through the conserved F or W. The order of the fields is J gene, D gene, V gene, clone size, CDR3 protein, CDR3 DNA. D genes are given only for firm matches. Rows give clone size only sometimes, using once, few, many, or a class for an expanded clone.

J gene: TRBJ2-7
D gene: .
V gene: TRBV12-3/TRBV12-4
clone size: .
CDR3 protein: CASLAGTTYEQYF
CDR3 DNA: TGTGCCAGCCTGGCAGGAACAACCTACGAGCAGTACTTC

J gene: TRBJ1-2
D gene: .
V gene: TRBV5-4
clone size: .
CDR3 protein: CASSLYRFLNYGYTF
CDR3 DNA: TGTGCCAGCAGCTTGTACAGGTTCCTAAACTATGGCTACACCTTC

J gene: TRBJ1-1
D gene: .
V gene: TRBV20-1
clone size: few
CDR3 protein: CSASLGREAFF
CDR3 DNA: TGCAGTGCTAGCCTGGGCAGAGAAGCTTTCTTT

J gene: TRBJ1-5
D gene: TRBD1
V gene: TRBV6-1
clone size: .
CDR3 protein: CASSEARGTGIPNQPQHF
CDR3 DNA: TGTGCCAGCAGTGAAGCAAGAGGGACAGGGATTCCCAATCAGCCCCAGCATTTT

J gene: TRBJ2-1
D gene: .
V gene: TRBV4-2
clone size: once
CDR3 protein: CASSQDLVRGEQFF
CDR3 DNA: TGTGCCAGCAGCCAAGATCTGGTACGGGGTGAGCAGTTCTTC

J gene: TRBJ1-1
D gene: TRBD1
V gene: TRBV6-2/TRBV6-3
clone size: .
CDR3 protein: CASSYGRQGAMNTEAFF
CDR3 DNA: TGTGCCAGCAGTTACGGGAGGCAGGGGGCAATGAACACTGAAGCTTTCTTT

J gene: TRBJ1-2
D gene: .
V gene: TRBV5-1
clone size: .
CDR3 protein: CASSLARSPGDYGYTF
CDR3 DNA: TGCGCCAGCAGCTTGGCCCGTTCTCCAGGGGACTATGGCTACACCTTC

J gene: TRBJ2-1
D gene: TRBD1
V gene: TRBV5-4
clone size: .
CDR3 protein: CASSPVVGQGVSGNEQFF
CDR3 DNA: TGTGCCAGCAGCCCAGTCGTCGGACAGGGGGTATCAGGCAATGAGCAGTTCTTC

J gene: TRBJ2-2
D gene: TRBD2
V gene: TRBV7-3
clone size: .
CDR3 protein: CASSLRRLAGGNTGELFF
CDR3 DNA: TGTGCCAGCAGCTTAAGAAGACTAGCGGGGGGAAACACCGGGGAGCTGTTTTTT

J gene: TRBJ2-3
D gene: TRBD2
V gene: TRBV7-2
clone size: .
CDR3 protein: CASSRSGGASDTQYF
CDR3 DNA: TGTGCCAGCAGCCGTAGCGGGGGGGCATCAGATACGCAGTATTTT

J gene: TRBJ2-2
D gene: .
V gene: TRBV30
clone size: .
CDR3 protein: CAWCLVDELGGVTTGELFF
CDR3 DNA: TGTGCCTGGTGTTTGGTGGATGAACTCGGCGGGGTCACAACCGGGGAGCTGTTTTTT

J gene: TRBJ1-1
D gene: TRBD1
V gene: TRBV25-1
clone size: .
CDR3 protein: CASTDRGSTEAFF
CDR3 DNA: TGTGCCAGCACAGACAGGGGGAGCACTGAAGCTTTCTTT

J gene: TRBJ1-2
D gene: TRBD1
V gene: TRBV5-5
clone size: few
CDR3 protein: CASSPGQGTIYGYTF
CDR3 DNA: TGTGCCAGCAGCCCCGGACAGGGAACGATCTATGGCTACACCTTC

J gene: TRBJ1-6
D gene: .
V gene: TRBV6-1
clone size: medium-sized
CDR3 protein: CASSEGAGPLHF
CDR3 DNA: TGTGCCAGCAGTGAGGGGGCGGGTCCCCTCCACTTT

J gene: TRBJ2-4
D gene: TRBD1
V gene: TRBV6-5
clone size: .
CDR3 protein: CASSPGQDIQYF
CDR3 DNA: TGTGCCAGCAGCCCCGGACAGGACATTCAGTACTTC

J gene: TRBJ1-1
D gene: .
V gene: TRBV5-1
clone size: .
CDR3 protein: CASSFLPGNTEAFF
CDR3 DNA: TGCGCCAGCAGCTTTTTACCGGGAAACACTGAAGCTTTCTTT

J gene: TRBJ1-1
D gene: .
V gene: TRBV7-3
clone size: few
CDR3 protein: CASSLSRGTEAFF
CDR3 DNA: TGTGCCAGCAGCTTATCCAGGGGCACTGAAGCTTTCTTT

J gene: TRBJ1-5
D gene: .
V gene: TRBV10-2
clone size: .
CDR3 protein: CASSVQASNQPQHF
CDR3 DNA: TGCGCCAGCAGCGTTCAGGCAAGCAATCAGCCCCAGCATTTT